These 22 T cell receptor beta chains came from one sample sequenced in a study of shared clonotypes between healthy human individuals. TCRdb keeps only in-frame clones here, not all; method: immunoSEQ multiplex PCR. The profile covers approximately 2,300,000 clones, with 92% appearing a single time and 0.3% to 0.4% taken by the ten largest. Sequenced material: naive CD4+ T cells from PBMCs. The subset here: CD45RA+ positively selected. The receptors shown here come from a man younger than 30 in good health. Some clones in this sample may be carry-over from other donors' samples.

The CDR3 loop reads CSVVVRSTDTQYF. Here the CDR3 DNA reads TGCAGCGTTGTGGTCAGAAGCACAGATACGCAGTATTTT. The chain has TRBV29-1 and TRBJ2-3; D is undetermined. V lost 4 bases to trimming and J lost 0 bases, with 8 bases between them. CDR3 length: 13 residues. Germline values: CDR1 SQVTM, CDR2 ANQGSEA.

This chain joins TRBV11-2 and TRBJ1-2; D is ambiguous. Germline-derived CDR1 and CDR2 are SGHAT and FQNNGV. This CDR3 contains 13 residues. The germline V and J ends were trimmed by 0 bases and 4 bases, with 6 bases remaining between them. The CDR3 loop is CASSLDRSYGYTF. The DNA for the CDR3 is TGTGCCAGCAGCTTAGATCGTAGCTATGGCTACACCTTC.

Comments on this clone: The same CDR3 arises from other DNA sequences in this sample as well. The chain couples TRBV20-1 to TRBJ1-2; D gene uncertain. This CDR3 is 11 amino acids long. In germline, CDR1 is DFQATT, CDR2 SNEGSKA (reference sequence). Trimming stripped 1 base from V and 8 bases from J, with 8 bases between. In DNA, the CDR3 is TGCAGTGCTAGAGGGGTAGGCGGCTACACCTTC. It specifies CSARGVGGYTF.

The chain has TRBV5-4 and TRBJ2-5; D is unclear. This CDR3 is built from 12 residues. CDR1 SGHNT and CDR2 YYREEE come from the germline V gene (reference sequence). The V end was cut by 3 bases, the J end by 1 base, with 4 bases between. DNA for the CDR3: TGTGCCAGCAGCTGGACCCAAGAGACCCAGTACTTC. Encoded protein: CASSWTQETQYF. Full variable domain (outside the CDR3, taken from reference TRBV5-4 and TRBJ2-5): ETGVTQSPTHLIKTRGQQVTLRCSSQSGHNTVSWYQQALGQGPQFIFQYYREEENGRGNFPPRFSGLQFPNYSSELNVNALELDDSALYLCASSWTQETQYFGPGTRLLVL.

The J gene is TRBJ1-4, the V gene TRBV5-1; D is unresolved. V was shortened by 2 bases and J by 0 bases, with 8 bases between the two germline ends. In germline, CDR1 is SGHRS, CDR2 YFSETQ. The CDR3 runs to 15 residues. Here the CDR3 reads CASSFQPATNEKLFF. In DNA form, the CDR3 reads TGCGCCAGCAGCTTCCAGCCTGCAACTAATGAAAAACTGTTTTTT.

J is TRBJ2-3 and V is TRBV2, with TRBD2 identical over 12 bases. Germline trimming cut 5 bases from V and 4 bases from J; bases unmatched to any gene: 4. This CDR3 comprises 15 residues. CDR1 is SNHLY, CDR2 FYNNEI, per germline. The CDR3 is CASSLTSGSADTQYF. CDR3 bases: TGTGCCAGCAGTTTGACTAGCGGGAGTGCAGATACGCAGTATTTT.

The chain is built from TRBV30 and TRBJ2-7; possibly TRBD2 for D (5 bases). Trimming removed 5 bases from V and 9 bases from J, with 14 bases in between. The CDR3 is 11 residues long. Germline V lookup: CDR1 GTSNPN, CDR2 SVGIG (reference sequence). CDR3 DNA: TGTGCCTGGGACCCGGGGTACCGGCAGTACTTC. Translating gives CAWDPGYRQYF.

This clone was seen just once. The gene calls are TRBV12-5 and TRBJ2-1; possibly TRBD1 or TRBD2 for D (5 bases each). The V end was cut by 0 bases, the J end by 3 bases, with 15 bases between. This CDR3 comprises 17 residues. Germline V gene lookup returns CDR1 LGHNT and CDR2 FRNRAP. Here the CDR3 reads CASGLVGTRGVYNEQFF. In DNA form, the CDR3 reads TGTGCTAGTGGTTTGGTCGGGACCCGTGGTGTCTACAATGAGCAGTTCTTC.

The J gene is TRBJ2-2, the V gene TRBV5-4; possibly TRBD1 or TRBD2 for D (6 bases each). V was trimmed by 4 bases and J by 6 bases, leaving 16 bases between them. The length of the CDR3 is 15 residues. Germline CDR1 SGHNT, CDR2 YYREEE (reference sequence). CDR3 sequence: CASSPTGGAPGELFF. The CDR3 DNA follows: TGTGCCAGCAGCCCAACCGGGGGCGCCCCCGGGGAGCTGTTTTTT.

V is TRBV6-5 and J is TRBJ1-2, with D possibly being TRBD1 (5 bases). In germline, CDR1 is MNHEY, CDR2 SVGAGI. This CDR3 is 16 amino acids long. Trimming left V 6 bases short and J 5 bases short, with 22 bases between. CDR3 nucleotide sequence: TGTGCCAGCAGCTACGATGGCAACCTTAAGGGGTATGGCTACACCTTC. Translated: CASSYDGNLKGYGYTF.

The chain joins TRBV4-1 to TRBJ1-2; weak D call: TRBD1 (6 bases). Germline loops: CDR1 MGHRA, CDR2 YSYEKL. Trimming left V 2 bases short and J 2 bases short, with 12 bases between. This CDR3 comprises 15 residues. CDR3: CASSQPRTGNYGYTF. CDR3 sequence (DNA): TGCGCCAGCAGCCAACCCCGAACAGGGAACTATGGCTACACCTTC.

About this clone itself: One junction end disagrees with the germline gene, perhaps due to a read error. The chain has TRBV6-6 and TRBJ1-1; D unresolved. CDR1 and CDR2 from the germline V gene are MNHNY and SVGAGI (reference sequence). CDR3 length equals 13 residues. The CDR3 sequence: CASRGRIGERAHF. The CDR3 DNA follows: TGTGCCAGCAGGGGCAGGATTGGGGAAAGGGCTCACTTT.

The chain joins TRBV7-2 to TRBJ1-2; D unclear. CDR1 and CDR2 (germline): SGHTA, FQGNSA. The CDR3 has 14 residues. V was trimmed by 1 base and J by 8 bases, leaving 14 bases between them. CDR3 loop: CASSLVVVAHGYTF. The CDR3 bases are TGTGCCAGCAGCTTAGTAGTCGTCGCCCACGGCTACACCTTC.

The chain links TRBV7-9 to TRBJ2-4, with a tentative D call TRBD1 (7 bases). In germline, CDR1 is SEHNR, CDR2 FQNEAQ (reference sequence). The CDR3 runs 19 residues. With 6 bases removed from V and 0 bases from J, the gap between germline ends came to 24 bases. The CDR3 sequence: CASRPIGQEGTLAKNIQYF. The CDR3 coding sequence is TGTGCCAGCAGACCCATTGGACAGGAGGGGACTCTAGCCAAAAACATTCAGTACTTC.

This chain joins TRBV30 and TRBJ1-1; D gene uncertain. The CDR3 runs 15 residues. The germline gives CDR1 GTSNPN, CDR2 SVGIG (reference sequence). The V end was cut by 2 bases, the J end by 3 bases, with 16 bases between. CDR3 nucleotides: TGTGCCTGGAGTTTCCCGGGTGGTGGGGACACTGAAGCTTTCTTT. Its translation: CAWSFPGGGDTEAFF.

This rearrangement joins TRBV28 to TRBJ2-7; 7 positions match TRBD2. This CDR3 region has 15 residues. Losses at the gene ends were 5 bases for V and 2 bases for J; bases not matched to a gene: 9. CDR1 is MDHEN and CDR2 is SYDVKM in the germline V gene. The CDR3 spells CASSGPSGRTYEQYF. CDR3 DNA sequence: TGTGCCAGCAGTGGCCCTAGCGGTCGGACCTACGAGCAGTACTTC.

The chain recombines TRBV2 with TRBJ2-7; perhaps TRBD2 as D (5 bases). Trimming cost V 6 bases and J 7 bases, with 16 bases left between them. Germline V gene lookup returns CDR1 SNHLY and CDR2 FYNNEI. The CDR3 extends over 13 amino acids. Here the CDR3 DNA reads TGTGCCAGCAGGGACCCGAACCGGGAAGAGCAGTACTTC. Its translation: CASRDPNREEQYF.

The chain has TRBV6-5 and TRBJ1-3; 7 bases line up with TRBD1. The germline V gene has CDR1 MNHEY and CDR2 SVGAGI. Unmatched junction bases numbered 8, after V lost 8 bases and J lost 7 bases. CDR3 size: 13 residues. The CDR3, as DNA: TGTGCCAGCGGGAGACAGGGCGGGAACACCATATATTTT. Translation gives CASGRQGGNTIYF.

The chain recombines TRBV16 with TRBJ2-3; TRBD1 is a possible D gene (5 bases). CDR1 and CDR2 (germline): KGHSY, FQNENV. V was shortened by 4 bases and J by 7 bases, with 9 bases between the two germline ends. The CDR3 extends over 12 amino acids. CDR3 nucleotides: TGTGCCAGCAGCCCACGACAGAATACGCAGTATTTT. Protein: CASSPRQNTQYF.

The chain employs TRBV6-1 and TRBJ2-7; the match to TRBD2 covers 9 bases. V shed 1 base, J shed 4 bases, and the junction held 8 bases outside the gene matches. The CDR3 sequence is 16 residues long. Germline values: CDR1 MNHNS, CDR2 SASEGT. The CDR3 nucleotides are TGTGCCAGCAGTGAAGTAAGGGCTAGCGGGATTTACGAGCAGTACTTC. It codes for CASSEVRASGIYEQYF.

The chain combines TRBV4-2 with TRBJ2-1; D is ambiguous. V was clipped by 2 bases and J by 6 bases, with 26 bases between them. CDR1 and CDR2 from the germline V gene are LGHNA and YNFKEQ. The CDR3 contains 19 residues. In nucleotides, the CDR3 is TGTGCCAGCAGCCAATTATCGACTCCTGAGATGATCTTCCTCAATGAGCAGTTCTTC. It translates to CASSQLSTPEMIFLNEQFF.

This chain uses TRBV28 with TRBJ1-2; D is possibly TRBD1 (5 bases). The germline V and J ends were trimmed by 5 bases and 3 bases, with 13 bases remaining between them. Germline assignment: CDR1 MDHEN and CDR2 SYDVKM. The CDR3 runs to 14 residues. CDR3 coding DNA: TGTGCCAGCAGTGGTCAGGGCCCCTACTATGGCTACACCTTC. This gives the protein CASSGQGPYYGYTF.